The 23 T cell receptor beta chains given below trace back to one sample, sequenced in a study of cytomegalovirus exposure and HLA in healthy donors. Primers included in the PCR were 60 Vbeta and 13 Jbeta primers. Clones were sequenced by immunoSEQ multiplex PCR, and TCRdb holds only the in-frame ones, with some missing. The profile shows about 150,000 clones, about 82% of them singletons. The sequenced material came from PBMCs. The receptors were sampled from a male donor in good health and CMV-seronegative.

The CDR3 DNA reads as TGTGCCAGCGGGGGGGAGTTTGGCGGGGAGCTGTTTTTT. The encoded protein is CASGGEFGGELFF. The genes are TRBV6-5 and TRBJ2-2, with 7 nucleotides matching TRBD2. This CDR3 has 13 amino acids. V lost 8 bases, J lost 7 bases, and 7 bases stayed unmatched. Germline V gives CDR1 MNHEY, CDR2 SVGAGI.

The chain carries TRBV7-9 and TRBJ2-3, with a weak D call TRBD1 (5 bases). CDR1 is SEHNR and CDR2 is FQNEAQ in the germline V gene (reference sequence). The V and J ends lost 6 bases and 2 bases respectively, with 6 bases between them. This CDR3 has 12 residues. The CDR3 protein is CASRQATDTQYF. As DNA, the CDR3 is TGTGCCAGCAGACAGGCCACAGATACGCAGTATTTT.

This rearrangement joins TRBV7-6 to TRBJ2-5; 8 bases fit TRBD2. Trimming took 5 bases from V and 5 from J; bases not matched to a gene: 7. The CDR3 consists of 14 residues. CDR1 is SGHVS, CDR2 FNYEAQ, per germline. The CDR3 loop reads CASSPGGLGETQYF. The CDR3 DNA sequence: TGTGCCAGCAGCCCGGGGGGGTTAGGTGAGACCCAGTACTTC.

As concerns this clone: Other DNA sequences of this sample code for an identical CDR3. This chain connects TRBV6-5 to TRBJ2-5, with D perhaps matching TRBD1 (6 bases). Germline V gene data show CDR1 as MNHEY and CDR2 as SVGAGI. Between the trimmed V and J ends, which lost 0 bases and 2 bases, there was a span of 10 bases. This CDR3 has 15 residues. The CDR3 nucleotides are TGTGCCAGCAGTTACTCAGGGGGTAGTCAAGAGACCCAGTACTTC. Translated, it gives CASSYSGGSQETQYF.

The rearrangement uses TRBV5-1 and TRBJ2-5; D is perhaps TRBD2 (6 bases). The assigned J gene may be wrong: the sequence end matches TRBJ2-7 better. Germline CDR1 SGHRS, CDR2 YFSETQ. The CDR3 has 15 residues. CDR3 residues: CASSLVRDSTYEQYF. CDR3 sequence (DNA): TGCGCCAGCAGCTTAGTGCGGGACTCTACCTACGAGCAGTACTTC.

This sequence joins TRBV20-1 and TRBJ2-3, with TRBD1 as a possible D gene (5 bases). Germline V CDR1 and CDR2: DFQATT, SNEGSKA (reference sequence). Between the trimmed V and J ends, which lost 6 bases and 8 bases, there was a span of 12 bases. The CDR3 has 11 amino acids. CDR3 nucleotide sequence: TGCAGTGCGCAGGGTCGAGGTACGCAGTATTTT. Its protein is CSAQGRGTQYF.

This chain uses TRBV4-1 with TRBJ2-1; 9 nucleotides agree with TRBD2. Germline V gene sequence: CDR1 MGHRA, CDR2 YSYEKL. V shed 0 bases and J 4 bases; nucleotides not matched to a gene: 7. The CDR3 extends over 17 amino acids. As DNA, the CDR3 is TGCGCCAGCAGCCAAGATCTAAGGCTAGCGGGGTACAATGAGCAGTTCTTC. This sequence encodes CASSQDLRLAGYNEQFF.

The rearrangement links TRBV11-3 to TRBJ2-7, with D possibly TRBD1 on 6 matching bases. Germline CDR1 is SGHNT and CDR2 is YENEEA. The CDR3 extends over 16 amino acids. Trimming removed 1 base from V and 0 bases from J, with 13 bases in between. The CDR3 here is CASSLGGRGNSYEQYF. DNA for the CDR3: TGTGCCAGCAGCTTAGGAGGCAGGGGAAACTCCTACGAGCAGTACTTC. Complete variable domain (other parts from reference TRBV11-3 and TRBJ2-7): EAGVVQSPRYKIIEKKQPVAFWCNPISGHNTLYWYLQNLGQGPELLIRYENEEAVDDSQLPKDRFSAERLKGVDSTLKIQPAELGDSAVYLCASSLGGRGNSYEQYFGPGTRLTVT.

Here the CDR3 DNA reads TGTGCCAGCAGTGAGGGGACTAGCGGGAGCACAGATACGCAGTATTTT. Its protein is CASSEGTSGSTDTQYF. The rearrangement joins TRBV2 to TRBJ2-3, with 12 bases identical to TRBD2. Germline values: CDR1 SNHLY, CDR2 FYNNEI. This CDR3 is built from 16 residues. V was clipped by 3 bases and J by 0 bases; unmatched bases: 1.

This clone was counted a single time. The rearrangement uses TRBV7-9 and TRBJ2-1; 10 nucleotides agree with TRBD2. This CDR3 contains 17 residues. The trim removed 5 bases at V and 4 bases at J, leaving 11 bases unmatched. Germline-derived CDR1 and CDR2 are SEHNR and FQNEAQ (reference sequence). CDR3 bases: TGTGCCAGCAGCCCACGGTTGGGGACTAGCGAATACAATGAGCAGTTCTTC. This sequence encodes CASSPRLGTSEYNEQFF. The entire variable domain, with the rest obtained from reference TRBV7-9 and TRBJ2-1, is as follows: DTGVSQNPRHKITKRGQNVTFRCDPISEHNRLYWYRQTLGQGPEFLTYFQNEAQLEKSRLLSDRFSAERPKGSFSTLEIQRTEQGDSAMYLCASSPRLGTSEYNEQFFGPGTRLTVL.

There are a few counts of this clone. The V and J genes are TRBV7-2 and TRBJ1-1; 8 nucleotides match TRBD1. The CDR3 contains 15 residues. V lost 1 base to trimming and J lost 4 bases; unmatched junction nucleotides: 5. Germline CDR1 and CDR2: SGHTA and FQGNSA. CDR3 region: CASSLVQGDSTEAFF. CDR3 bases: TGTGCCAGCAGCTTAGTACAGGGGGATAGCACTGAAGCTTTCTTT.

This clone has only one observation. The chain's CDR3 is CASSQPLAGRSYNEQFF. The CDR3 bases are TGCGCCAGCAGCCAACCCCTAGCGGGAAGGTCCTACAATGAGCAGTTCTTC. The rearrangement joins TRBV4-1 to TRBJ2-1; 9 positions match TRBD2. The CDR3 covers 17 residues. V dropped 2 bases and J dropped 1; count of bases not matched to a gene: 6. Germline V CDR1 and CDR2: MGHRA, YSYEKL.

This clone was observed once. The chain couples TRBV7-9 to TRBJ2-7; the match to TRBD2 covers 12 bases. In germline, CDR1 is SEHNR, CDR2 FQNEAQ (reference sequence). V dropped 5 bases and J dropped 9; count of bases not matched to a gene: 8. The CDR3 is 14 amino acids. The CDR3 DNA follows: TGTGCCAGCAGCGCCCTAGCGGGGGGGCCTTGGCAGTACTTC. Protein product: CASSALAGGPWQYF.

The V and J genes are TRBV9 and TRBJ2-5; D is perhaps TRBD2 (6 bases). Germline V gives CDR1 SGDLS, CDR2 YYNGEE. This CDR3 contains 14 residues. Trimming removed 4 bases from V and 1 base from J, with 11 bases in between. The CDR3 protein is CASSKVGGQETQYF. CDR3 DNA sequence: TGTGCCAGCAGCAAGGTGGGGGGCCAAGAGACCCAGTACTTC.

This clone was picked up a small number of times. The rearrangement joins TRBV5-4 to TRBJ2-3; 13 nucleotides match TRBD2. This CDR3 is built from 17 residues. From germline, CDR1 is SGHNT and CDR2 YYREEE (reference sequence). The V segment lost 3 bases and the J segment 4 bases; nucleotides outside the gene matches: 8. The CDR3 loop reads CASSSRRLAGGPDTQYF. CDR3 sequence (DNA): TGTGCCAGCAGCTCGCGGAGACTAGCGGGGGGACCAGATACGCAGTATTTT.

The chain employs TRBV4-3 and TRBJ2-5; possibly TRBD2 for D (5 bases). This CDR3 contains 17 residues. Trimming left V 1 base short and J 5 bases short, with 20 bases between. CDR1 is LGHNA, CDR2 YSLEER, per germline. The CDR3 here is CASSQGSTGRRGETQYF. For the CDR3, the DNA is TGCGCCAGCAGCCAAGGGTCCACGGGCAGAAGAGGGGAGACCCAGTACTTC.

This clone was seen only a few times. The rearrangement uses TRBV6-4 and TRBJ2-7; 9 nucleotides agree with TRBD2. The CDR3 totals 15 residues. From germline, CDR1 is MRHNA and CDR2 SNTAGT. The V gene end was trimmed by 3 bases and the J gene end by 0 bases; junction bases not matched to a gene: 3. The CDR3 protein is CASSELAGSSYEQYF. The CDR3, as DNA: TGTGCCAGCAGTGAACTAGCGGGCAGCTCCTACGAGCAGTACTTC.

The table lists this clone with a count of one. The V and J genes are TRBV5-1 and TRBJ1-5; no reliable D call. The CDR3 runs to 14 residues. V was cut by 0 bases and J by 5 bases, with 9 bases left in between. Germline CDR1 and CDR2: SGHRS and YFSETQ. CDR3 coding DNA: TGCGCCAGCAGCTTGGTGGGAGGGCATCAGCCCCAGCATTTT. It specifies CASSLVGGHQPQHF. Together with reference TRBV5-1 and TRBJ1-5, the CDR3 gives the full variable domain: KAGVTQTPRYLIKTRGQQVTLSCSPISGHRSVSWYQQTPGQGLQFLFEYFSETQRNKGNFPGRFSGRQFSNSRSEMNVSTLELGDSALYLCASSLVGGHQPQHFGDGTRLSIL.

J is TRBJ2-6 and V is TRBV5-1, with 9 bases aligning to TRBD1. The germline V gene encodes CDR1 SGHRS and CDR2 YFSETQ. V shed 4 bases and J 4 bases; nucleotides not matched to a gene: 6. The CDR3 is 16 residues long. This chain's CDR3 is CASSTDRGVGANVLTF. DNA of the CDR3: TGCGCCAGCAGCACCGACAGGGGGGTAGGGGCCAACGTCCTGACTTTC.

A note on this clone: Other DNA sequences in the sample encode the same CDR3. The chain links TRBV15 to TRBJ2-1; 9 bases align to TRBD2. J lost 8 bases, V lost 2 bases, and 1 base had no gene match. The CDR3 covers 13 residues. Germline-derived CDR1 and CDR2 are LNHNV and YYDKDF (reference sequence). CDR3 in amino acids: CATSRRGGDEQFF. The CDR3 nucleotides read TGTGCCACCAGCAGACGCGGGGGGGATGAGCAGTTCTTC.

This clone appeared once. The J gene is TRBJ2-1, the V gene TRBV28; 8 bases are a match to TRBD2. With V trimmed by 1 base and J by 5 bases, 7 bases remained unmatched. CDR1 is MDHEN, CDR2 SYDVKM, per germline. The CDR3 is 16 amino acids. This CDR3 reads CASSLYREGRNNEQFF. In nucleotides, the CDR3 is TGTGCCAGCAGTTTATACCGGGAGGGCCGCAACAATGAGCAGTTCTTC.

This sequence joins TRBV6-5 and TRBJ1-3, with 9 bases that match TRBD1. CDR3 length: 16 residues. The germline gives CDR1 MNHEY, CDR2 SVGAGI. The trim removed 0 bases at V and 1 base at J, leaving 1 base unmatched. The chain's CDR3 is CASSYSGTGSGNTIYF. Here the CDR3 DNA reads TGTGCCAGCAGTTACTCAGGGACAGGGTCTGGAAACACCATATATTTT.

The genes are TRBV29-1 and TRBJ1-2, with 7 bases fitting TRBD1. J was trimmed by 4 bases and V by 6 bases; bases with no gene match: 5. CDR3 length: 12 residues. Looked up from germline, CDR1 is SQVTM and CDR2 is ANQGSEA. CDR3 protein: CSVGGQFYGYTF. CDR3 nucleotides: TGCAGCGTGGGGGGACAGTTCTATGGCTACACCTTC.